This TCR beta chain is drawn from a study of T-cell memory formation after mild COVID-19. TCRdb recomputed calls from the 5' RACE reads with MiXCR, one row per CDR3 protein. Counted here are fewer than 60,000 distinct CDR3 sequences, roughly 26% occurring once; the ten biggest clones make up roughly 41%. The V and J ends lost 0 bases and 4 bases respectively, with 7 bases between them. This CDR3 is built from 13 residues. The V gene's germline CDR1 is SGHVS and CDR2 FQNEAQ. Sequencing used PBMCs or a T cell subset sorted from them (not recorded which). The TCR was taken from a man aged 18 to 29 who had mild COVID-19 (a few samples of this study predate the infection). Cell type and time point are not known. V usage is TRBV7-8 and J usage is TRBJ2-7; no reliable D call. In nucleotides, the CDR3 is TGTGCCAGCAGCTTAGCCCCGGTTTACGAGCAGTACTTC. It is translated as CASSLAPVYEQYF.